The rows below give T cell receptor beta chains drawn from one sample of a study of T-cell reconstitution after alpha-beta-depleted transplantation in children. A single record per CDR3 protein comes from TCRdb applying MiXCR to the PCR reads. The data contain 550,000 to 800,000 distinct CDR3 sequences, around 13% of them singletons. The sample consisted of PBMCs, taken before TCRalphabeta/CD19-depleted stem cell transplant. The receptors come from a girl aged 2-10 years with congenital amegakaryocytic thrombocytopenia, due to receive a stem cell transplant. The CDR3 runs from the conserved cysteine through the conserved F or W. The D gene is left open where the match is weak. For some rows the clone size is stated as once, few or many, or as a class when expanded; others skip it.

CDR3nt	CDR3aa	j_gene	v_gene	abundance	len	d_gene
TGTGCCAGCAGCCCAACGGGAACTAGCGGGCTCACCGGGGAGCTGTTTTTT	CASSPTGTSGLTGELFF	TRBJ2-2	TRBV7-3	NA	17	TRBD2
TGTGCCAGCAGCCACGGTGGATTT	CASSHGGF	TRBJ1-1	TRBV5-6	many	8	NA
TGTGCCAGCCACCGTGCGGAAGGGAACACTGAAGCTTTCTTT	CASHRAEGNTEAFF	TRBJ1-1	TRBV7-9	few	14	NA
TGTGCCAGCAGTTATGTAAACACCATATATTTT	CASSYVNTIYF	TRBJ1-3	TRBV6-2/TRBV6-3	few	11	NA
TGCAGTGCTCGGGACAATGGCTACACCTTC	CSARDNGYTF	TRBJ1-2	TRBV20-1	many	10	NA
TGCAGTGCAGTAGCGGGAGTGGGGGAGACCCAGTACTTC	CSAVAGVGETQYF	TRBJ2-5	TRBV20-1	many	13	TRBD2
TGTGCCAGTCAAACCGCCGGAGGGGATACGCAGTATTTT	CASQTAGGDTQYF	TRBJ2-3	TRBV19	once	13	NA
TGTGCCAGCAGCCAAGTGATGGGCGCTGGAAACACCATATATTTT	CASSQVMGAGNTIYF	TRBJ1-3	TRBV3-1	few	15	NA
TGTGCCATCAGTGAGCAAGCCGAGCAGTACTTC	CAISEQAEQYF	TRBJ2-7	TRBV10-3	NA	11	NA
TGCAGCGTTGCCAGGTACTCCTACAATGAGCAGTTCTTC	CSVARYSYNEQFF	TRBJ2-1	TRBV29-1	many	13	NA
TGCAGTGCAAGACAGGGCCTCTCCTACGAGCAGTACTTC	CSARQGLSYEQYF	TRBJ2-7	TRBV20-1	many	13	TRBD1
TGTGCCAGCCGGCTAGCGGGAGGGCCGAATGAGCAGTACTTC	CASRLAGGPNEQYF	TRBJ2-7	TRBV28	NA	14	TRBD2
TGCGCCAGCAGCTTAAAAGAAGGACTAGCGGCCTACAATGAGCAGTTCTTC	CASSLKEGLAAYNEQFF	TRBJ2-1	TRBV5-1	many	17	TRBD2
TGTGCCAGCAGCTTAGTTGGCCGTGAAACAGGCCTGAACACTGAAGCTTTCTTT	CASSLVGRETGLNTEAFF	TRBJ1-1	TRBV11-1	few	18	NA
TGTGCCAGCAGCGAAGCGGAGGAGCAGTTCTTC	CASSEAEEQFF	TRBJ2-1	TRBV27	few	11	NA
TGCAGTGCTAGTTCCCGGGACAGGGGAAGCACAGATACGCAGTATTTT	CSASSRDRGSTDTQYF	TRBJ2-3	TRBV20-1	few	16	TRBD1
TGTGCCAGCAGCTTAACCCCACCGAGGTTCGAGACCTACGAGCAGTACTTC	CASSLTPPRFETYEQYF	TRBJ2-7	TRBV13	many	17	NA
TGTGCCACCACGGTACAGAACACAGATACGCAGTATTTT	CATTVQNTDTQYF	TRBJ2-3	TRBV6-6	few	13	NA
TGCAGCGTTGAACTACAGCGGGAGGCCCTTAGTGAGCAGTTCTTC	CSVELQREALSEQFF	TRBJ2-1	TRBV29-1	many	15	TRBD2
TGCAGCGTGAAACCCGGGACTAGCGGATACAATGAGCAGTTCTTC	CSVKPGTSGYNEQFF	TRBJ2-1	TRBV29-1	NA	15	TRBD2
TGCAGTGCTCCAGGGAAAATTCGCTACGAGCAGTACTTC	CSAPGKIRYEQYF	TRBJ2-7	TRBV20-1	NA	13	NA
TGCGCCAGCAGCGCACTAGCGGGAGTATCTGCCGGGGAGCTGTTTTTT	CASSALAGVSAGELFF	TRBJ2-2	TRBV5-1	NA	16	TRBD2
TGTGCCAGCAGTTACTCGACGCAGGTTTCGTCCTCTGAAGCTTTCTTT	CASSYSTQVSSSEAFF	TRBJ1-1	TRBV6-5	few	16	NA
TGTGCCAGCAGTATGGGGGCCAACACTGAAGCTTTCTTT	CASSMGANTEAFF	TRBJ1-1	TRBV6-1	NA	13	NA
TGTGCCAGCAGTTTAGTTGTTCTAGCGGGTCGAGAGACCCAGTACTTC	CASSLVVLAGRETQYF	TRBJ2-5	TRBV12-3/TRBV12-4	many	16	TRBD2
TGCGCCAGCAGCCAGGGACAGGGGGCAACTAATGAAAAACTGTTTTTT	CASSQGQGATNEKLFF	TRBJ1-4	TRBV5-1	many	16	TRBD1
TGTGCCAGCAGATCCAGGGAGGAAAAACTGTTTTTT	CASRSREEKLFF	TRBJ1-4	TRBV7-2	few	12	NA
TGTGCCAGCAGCTTATGGGGGTCCTATAATTCACCCCTCCACTTT	CASSLWGSYNSPLHF	TRBJ1-6	TRBV5-6	NA	15	NA
TGTGCCAGCAGCCTAATTAGACAGGACGCGAACACCGGGGAGCTGTTTTTT	CASSLIRQDANTGELFF	TRBJ2-2	TRBV7-6	many	17	NA
TGCAGTGCTTCAGAGGGGTTTTACGAGCAGTACTTC	CSASEGFYEQYF	TRBJ2-7	TRBV20-1	many	12	NA
TGTGCCAGCAGTTTGTCAGGGGGTTCACCCCTCCACTTT	CASSLSGGSPLHF	TRBJ1-6	TRBV12-3/TRBV12-4	NA	13	TRBD1
TGCGCCAGCAGCTTGAACTACATTATGAACACTGAAGCTTTCTTT	CASSLNYIMNTEAFF	TRBJ1-1	TRBV5-1	few	15	NA
TGTGCCATCAGTGGTGGTGGGGACACAAAGGAGGCAGATACGCAGTATTTT	CAISGGGDTKEADTQYF	TRBJ2-3	TRBV10-3	many	17	NA
TGTGCCAGCAGCGGTACGATGGACAATGAGCAGTTCTTC	CASSGTMDNEQFF	TRBJ2-1	TRBV5-6	many	13	NA
TGTGCCAGCTCACTAGGACAGCAGAATCAGCCCCAGCATTTT	CASSLGQQNQPQHF	TRBJ1-5	TRBV18	NA	14	NA
TGCAGAGGCCATACAGGGGAAGGGGACACTGAAGCTTTCTTT	CRGHTGEGDTEAFF	TRBJ1-1	TRBV20-1	many	14	TRBD1
TGTGCCAGCAGCCAACTGCGGGACAGGGCCTATGGCTACACCTTC	CASSQLRDRAYGYTF	TRBJ1-2	TRBV3-1	many	15	TRBD1
TGCGCCAGCAGCCGAAACAGGGGGCGAAATTCACCCCTCCACTTT	CASSRNRGRNSPLHF	TRBJ1-6	TRBV5-1	many	15	TRBD1
TGCGCCAGCAGTGAACTTCAACCTGGACAGGGGGCGCGTGGAAACACCATATATTTT	CASSELQPGQGARGNTIYF	TRBJ1-3	TRBV10-1	many	19	TRBD1
TGTGCCAGCAGTTCACTAGCGCCTTTGGGTACAGATACGCAGTATTTT	CASSSLAPLGTDTQYF	TRBJ2-3	TRBV27	many	16	TRBD2
TGTGCCAGCAGCGAATCGTCGCCTCAAGAAGCTTTCTTT	CASSESSPQEAFF	TRBJ1-1	TRBV14	NA	13	NA
TGTGCCAGCAGCTTAGATGCGTTTGGTCTAGCGACTACAGATACGCAGTATTTT	CASSLDAFGLATTDTQYF	TRBJ2-3	TRBV11-1	once	18	NA
TGCGCCAGCAGCCTTTTCTGGGGAGACCCCCTCCACTTT	CASSLFWGDPLHF	TRBJ1-6	TRBV4-1	few	13	NA
TGCAGTGCTAGAAGGAGCGGGAGTTATTATGAGCAGTTCTTC	CSARRSGSYYEQFF	TRBJ2-1	TRBV20-1	few	14	TRBD2
TGTGCCAGCAGCCATGCCCCACTCCAGGGGCGGGAGACCCAGTACTTC	CASSHAPLQGRETQYF	TRBJ2-5	TRBV3-1	few	16	NA
TGCGCCAGCAGCGCTGACAGGGGGCCCTTCGCCTTC	CASSADRGPFAF	TRBJ1-2	TRBV5-1	many	12	TRBD1
TGTGCCAGCTCAACATCGAGGGACAGCTACGAGCAGTACTTC	CASSTSRDSYEQYF	TRBJ2-7	TRBV18	NA	14	TRBD1
TGCGCCAGCAGCTGGACTAGCGGGACGGCCAAAAACATTCAGTACTTC	CASSWTSGTAKNIQYF	TRBJ2-4	TRBV5-1	many	16	TRBD2